The source of this TCR beta chain is a study of response to subunit inactivated influenza vaccine. Study observations and caveats: That few new T cells are recruited by each seasonal influenza vaccination was the authors' suggestion.

One entry per CDR3 protein, called by TCRdb with MiXCR from the RT-PCR reads. In the table there are roughly 630,000 distinct CDR3 sequences, 12% to 15% of which are singletons. This clonotype was observed a few times. Its cognate antigen is unknown. V was cut by 0 bases and J by 5 bases, with 14 bases left in between. CDR1 is SGHRS and CDR2 is YFSETQ in the germline V gene. The CDR3 runs 15 residues. V is TRBV5-1 and J is TRBJ2-5; D may match TRBD1 or TRBD2 (6 bases each). This sequence was found in a man aged 45-60 years who received an inactivated influenza vaccine. The sample here was PBMCs from blood, taken 14 to 15 days before vaccination. CDR3: CASSLERGAGETQYF. For the CDR3, the DNA is TGCGCCAGCAGCTTGGAAAGGGGGGCCGGGGAGACCCAGTACTTC.